A selection of T cell receptor beta chains follows, all from one sample in a study of T cell repertoires in cytomegalovirus infection. MiXCR, applied by TCRdb to the reads, yields one record per CDR3 protein. This table holds more than 400,000 distinct CDR3 sequences, more than 25% found once. The sample comprised PBMCs. The receptor set was obtained from a human donor in good health (CMV status not recorded). Some clones in this sample may be carry-over from other donors' samples. CDR3s include the opening cysteine and the closing phenylalanine or tryptophan. Some rows have no size entry. The others give once, few or many, or a class for an expanded clone.

TRBJ2-5 TRBV5-6 NA CASSLQRGMTETQYF
TRBJ1-1 TRBV7-9 few CASSWGDRWDTEAFF
TRBJ2-1 TRBV7-7 many CASSQAGTSGYNEQFF
TRBJ2-5 TRBV7-6 NA CASSLVPAPNPEETQYF
TRBJ2-1 TRBV30 few CAWTAGVVDEQFF
TRBJ1-1 TRBV7-9 NA CASSSHTGNTEAFF
TRBJ1-6 TRBV7-2 many CASSLEQGENSPLHF
TRBJ2-1 TRBV20-1 few CSARDLRTLSSGSYNEQFF
TRBJ2-7 TRBV23-1 NA CASSQSRGQGSYEQYF
TRBJ2-1 TRBV2 NA CARNEVAGGGNEQFF
TRBJ1-2 TRBV5-6 NA CASTKMTGLLYGYTF
TRBJ1-5 TRBV7-8 NA CASSTRGQASNQPQHF
TRBJ2-3 TRBV14 NA CASSQLAGALTDTQYF
TRBJ2-1 TRBV25-1 NA CASSREGLVNEQFF
TRBJ2-2 TRBV6-1 NA CATRKAGGATGELFF
TRBJ2-3 TRBV27 few CASSPPYGGVSDTQYF
TRBJ2-1 TRBV19 NA CASSILGSARTYNEQFF
TRBJ2-2 TRBV10-3 few CAISEMVATGELFF
TRBJ2-2 TRBV7-2 many CASSFTGLVTNTGELFF
TRBJ1-5 TRBV28 few CASSRDRGLWGNQPQHF
TRBJ1-1 TRBV28 few CASTRSGTEAFF
TRBJ2-3 TRBV7-2 many CASSFLGATDTQYF